This entry describes one TCR beta chain. Via MiXCR, TCRdb re-called the RT-PCR reads, giving one row per CDR3 protein. The table records 920,000 or so distinct CDR3 sequences, roughly 17% of them present only once. This sample is part of a study of patients and donors after allogeneic stem cell transplantation. The sample comprised blood, either unsorted or a sorted T cell fraction (not recorded which). This clonotype was obtained from a human donor who was either an allogeneic HSCT recipient or a stem cell or donor lymphocyte infusion donor (not recorded which). It is not recorded whose cells these are; they may come from a transplant donor.

The CDR3 coding sequence is TGCGCCAGCAGCTTTTCTAGCGGGAGGTCTACAGATACGCAGTATTTT. This encodes CASSFSSGRSTDTQYF. The V gene is TRBV5-1, the J gene TRBJ2-3, with 11 positions matching TRBD2. This CDR3 region has 16 residues. Germline CDR1 and CDR2: SGHRS and YFSETQ. J lost 3 bases, V lost 2 bases, and 5 bases had no gene match.